A single sample gave rise to the 2 T cell receptor beta chains below, sequenced in a study of blood T cells in healthy people across ages. Combining a sample-barcoded 5' primer with a J-beta primer mix, a second PCR ran for about 7 to 11 cycles. TCRdb reprocessed the 5' RACE reads with MiXCR, giving one entry per CDR3 protein. The sample consists of about 680,000 distinct CDR3 sequences, 45% to 50% of them appearing once. Sequences were obtained from blood. These receptors originate from a woman aged 60-75 years in good health.

This rearrangement joins TRBV4-3 to TRBJ2-7; no clear D. Trimming stripped 3 bases from V and 5 bases from J, with 14 bases between. Germline V gene data show CDR1 as LGHNA and CDR2 as YSLEER. The CDR3 extends over 14 amino acids. The CDR3 DNA reads TGCGCCAGCAGCCAGACCTTGGGTTCCCACGAGCAGTACTTC. Protein: CASSQTLGSHEQYF.

This chain joins TRBV7-9 and TRBJ2-6; 8 nucleotides agree with TRBD1. The germline V gene encodes CDR1 SEHNR and CDR2 FQNEAQ (reference sequence). J gave up 0 bases and V 1 base, and 5 bases lay outside the gene matches. CDR3 size: 18 residues. The CDR3 loop reads CASSLGRDRNSGANVLTF. The CDR3 coding sequence is TGTGCCAGCAGCTTAGGGCGGGACAGGAACTCTGGGGCCAACGTCCTGACTTTC.